The clone carrying this TCR beta chain showed up just a few times. What it binds is unknown. MiXCR, applied by TCRdb to the RT-PCR reads, yields one record per CDR3 protein. The data hold around 520,000 distinct CDR3 sequences, with approximately 12% observed a single time. The sample belongs to a study of response to subunit inactivated influenza vaccine. Whole-study findings and limits: Each seasonal influenza vaccination, the authors suggested, recruits few new T cells.

Trimming shortened V by 0 bases and J by 0 bases, and 7 bases separated the two germline ends. In germline, CDR1 is SGDLS, CDR2 YYNGEE. This CDR3 comprises 16 residues. Here the sequenced sample was PBMCs from blood, taken on the day of vaccination. The chain combines TRBV9 with TRBJ1-6; tentative D call: TRBD1 (5 bases). The source of this sequence is a middle-aged man who received an inactivated influenza vaccine. The CDR3 bases are TGTGCCAGCAGCGTAGGGGGGAACTCCTATAATTCACCCCTCCACTTT. This codes for CASSVGGNSYNSPLHF.